This entry lists 17 T cell receptor beta chains sequenced from one sample in a study of PD-L1 blockade in urothelial cancer (dated by TCRdb to about 2017). Libraries were made using the immunoSEQ multiplex PCR assay. TCRdb limited this immuneACCESS table to in-frame rearrangements with V and J called. A share of clones is missing; checked studies link under half to unresolved V genes, and the rest is unexplained. This sample gives tens of thousands of clones in total; around 85% of them show up just once. More than 2% of the sample goes to the ten largest clones. The source material was PBMCs, sampled around atezolizumab (anti-PD-L1) treatment. The receptors shown here come from a man aged 45 to 65 with urothelial cancer.

V is TRBV4-1 and J is TRBJ2-2; 14 nucleotides match TRBD2. CDR1 MGHRA and CDR2 YSYEKL come from the germline V gene. V dropped 2 bases and J dropped 0; count of bases not matched to a gene: 8. The length of the CDR3 is 20 residues. CDR3 nucleotides: TGCGCCAGCAGCCAACGAGGGACTAGCGGGGGCGCAACGAACACCGGGGAGCTGTTTTTT. Translated, it gives CASSQRGTSGGATNTGELFF.

V gene TRBV9 combines with J gene TRBJ2-2; 10 bases align to TRBD2. Trimming took 4 bases from V and 5 from J; bases not matched to a gene: 11. This CDR3 region has 17 residues. Germline CDR1 reads SGDLS; CDR2 reads YYNGEE. CDR3 nucleotide sequence: TGTGCCAGCAGCCCCCGCGGAGCGGGAGGGCAAACCGGGGAGCTGTTTTTT. Amino acids: CASSPRGAGGQTGELFF.

The DNA for the CDR3 is TGCGCCAGCAGCTTGGCCAAGGGGGATGGGGAGACCCAGTACTTC. It specifies CASSLAKGDGETQYF. The chain is built from TRBV5-1 and TRBJ2-5; D may be TRBD1 (6 bases). Germline loops: CDR1 SGHRS, CDR2 YFSETQ. This CDR3 has 15 residues. Trimming cost V 0 bases and J 5 bases, with 14 bases left between them.

The gene calls are TRBV27 and TRBJ1-2, with 9 bases that match TRBD1. V lost 5 bases and J lost 4; bases outside the gene matches: 5. Germline V CDR1 and CDR2: MNHEY, SMNVEV (reference sequence). The CDR3 is 14 amino acids. The CDR3 loop reads CASSPRTGAYGYTF. In nucleotides, the CDR3 is TGTGCCAGCAGTCCTCGGACAGGGGCCTATGGCTACACCTTC.

The chain is built from TRBV5-1 and TRBJ2-7, with 8 bases fitting TRBD2. The CDR3 totals 14 residues. Per germline, CDR1 SGHRS and CDR2 YFSETQ. Losses at the gene ends were 3 bases for V and 9 bases for J; bases not matched to a gene: 11. CDR3 sequence: CASSSAGGPQGQYF. CDR3 bases: TGCGCCAGCAGCTCTGCGGGAGGACCCCAGGGGCAGTACTTC.

Here the CDR3 DNA reads TGTGCCAGCAGTTTAAATCGGGTTACTGAAGCTTTCTTT. Protein product: CASSLNRVTEAFF. This chain joins TRBV28 and TRBJ1-1, with D unresolved. Trimming removed 2 bases from V and 5 bases from J, with 9 bases in between. Germline loops: CDR1 MDHEN, CDR2 SYDVKM. This CDR3 is built from 13 residues.

The rearrangement uses TRBV29-1 and TRBJ1-5; 10 bases map to TRBD1. Germline CDR1 reads SQVTM; CDR2 reads ANQGSEA. The CDR3 consists of 21 residues. V gave up 0 bases and J gave up 4 bases; unmatched junction bases: 21. In nucleotides, the CDR3 is TGCAGCGTTGAAGACGATATAATTGGGGTAAGGACAGGGGGGATTAATCAGCCCCAGCATTTT. Encoded protein: CSVEDDIIGVRTGGINQPQHF.

The chain combines TRBV28 with TRBJ2-7; D might be TRBD2 (6 bases). This CDR3 contains 13 residues. The V end was cut by 6 bases, the J end by 7 bases, with 16 bases between. Per germline, CDR1 MDHEN and CDR2 SYDVKM. The CDR3 loop is CASSIRGSGEQYV. In DNA form, the CDR3 reads TGTGCCAGCAGCATTCGGGGGTCGGGGGAGCAGTACGTC.

V is TRBV5-4 and J is TRBJ2-3, with TRBD1 as a possible D gene (5 bases). Germline lookup yields CDR1 SGHNT and CDR2 YYREEE (reference sequence). The ends were cut back, 0 bases at V and 0 bases at J, with 8 bases in the middle. The CDR3 has 15 amino acids. CDR3: CASSLGQHSTDTQYF. CDR3 coding DNA: TGTGCCAGCAGCTTGGGACAGCATAGCACAGATACGCAGTATTTT.

This rearrangement joins TRBV7-9 to TRBJ2-1; D uncertain. V lost 1 base and J lost 12, with 13 bases in between. Per germline, CDR1 SEHNR and CDR2 FQNEAQ (reference sequence). There are 13 residues in the CDR3. This chain's CDR3 is CASSLVISLGQFF. The CDR3 nucleotides are TGTGCCAGCAGCTTAGTGATTAGCTTGGGGCAGTTCTTC.

The V gene is TRBV27, the J gene TRBJ1-4; 11 nucleotides agree with TRBD1. The CDR3 runs 16 residues. The ends lost 5 bases at V and 2 bases at J; junction bases unmatched: 4. In germline, CDR1 is MNHEY, CDR2 SMNVEV (reference sequence). The CDR3 sequence is CASSIGTGGTNEKLFF. The CDR3 nucleotides read TGTGCCAGCAGTATTGGGACAGGGGGTACTAATGAAAAACTGTTTTTT. Combining the CDR3 with reference TRBV27 and TRBJ1-4 gives the whole variable domain EAQVTQNPRYLITVTGKKLTVTCSQNMNHEYMSWYRQDPGLGLRQIYYSMNVEVTDKGDVPEGYKVSRKEKRNFPLILESPSPNQTSLYFCASSIGTGGTNEKLFFGSGTQLSVL.

The rearrangement links TRBV11-2 to TRBJ1-6; the match to TRBD1 covers 9 bases. The CDR3 runs 18 residues. Germline V gives CDR1 SGHAT, CDR2 FQNNGV. Unmatched junction bases numbered 9, after V lost 2 bases and J lost 4 bases. The CDR3 region has the DNA TGTGCCAGCAGCTTATCTGGCGCGGGACAGGGATATAATTCACCCCTCCACTTT. The encoded protein is CASSLSGAGQGYNSPLHF. The complete variable domain, with remaining parts taken from reference TRBV11-2 and TRBJ1-6, reads EAGVAQSPRYKIIEKRQSVAFWCNPISGHATLYWYQQILGQGPKLLIQFQNNGVVDDSQLPKDRFSAERLKGVDSTLKIQPAKLEDSAVYLCASSLSGAGQGYNSPLHFGNGTRLTVT.

The chain couples TRBV6-1 to TRBJ2-1; 13 bases are shared with TRBD2. CDR1 is MNHNS, CDR2 SASEGT, per germline. V lost 7 bases and J lost 3; bases outside the gene matches: 3. The CDR3 loop spans 15 amino acids. The CDR3 reads CASTGLAGVYNEQFF. The CDR3 DNA follows: TGTGCCAGCACCGGACTAGCGGGGGTCTACAATGAGCAGTTCTTC.

The chain combines TRBV9 with TRBJ1-4; possible D gene TRBD1, 5 bases. The ends were cut back, 3 bases at V and 6 bases at J, with 12 bases in the middle. CDR3 length: 14 amino acids. Looked up from germline, CDR1 is SGDLS and CDR2 is YYNGEE. In DNA form, the CDR3 reads TGTGCCAGCAGCGCCTACCAGGGTGATGAAAAACTGTTTTTT. Amino acid sequence: CASSAYQGDEKLFF.

This clone rates as medium-sized. This chain joins TRBV6-1 and TRBJ1-5, with D unclear. This CDR3 has 13 residues. The germline V gene has CDR1 MNHNS and CDR2 SASEGT. Trimming cost V 5 bases and J 2 bases, with 7 bases left between them. As DNA, the CDR3 is TGTGCCAGCAGTTCGGGTGGCAATCAGCCCCAGCATTTT. Its translation is CASSSGGNQPQHF.

This sequence joins TRBV4-2 and TRBJ1-2, with TRBD1 matching over 7 bases. V lost 8 bases, J lost 4 bases, and 7 bases stayed unmatched. This CDR3 is 13 amino acids long. CDR1 is LGHNA, CDR2 YNFKEQ, per germline. CDR3 residues: CASSTGSGYGYTF. DNA of the CDR3: TGTGCCAGCTCGACAGGGAGCGGCTATGGCTACACCTTC.

This chain links TRBV9 with TRBJ1-1; 8 nucleotides align to TRBD1. Germline V lookup: CDR1 SGDLS, CDR2 YYNGEE. With V trimmed by 0 bases and J by 1 base, 2 bases remained unmatched. CDR3 size: 15 residues. Here the CDR3 DNA reads TGTGCCAGCAGCGTAGAAGGGACAGGGAACACTGAAGCTTTCTTT. Its protein product is CASSVEGTGNTEAFF.